The 17 T cell receptor beta chains below all came from one sample that was sequenced in a study of graft-versus-host responses after intestinal transplantation. The data were produced by immunoSEQ multiplex PCR, yet TCRdb's version contains in-frame clones alone and is incomplete. The top ten clones hold roughly a third of a sample with 9,500 to 12,000 clones, more than 70% of them seen once. Sequenced here: PBMCs, sampled about 67 weeks after intestinal transplant. The receptors were gathered from a human patient who received an intestinal transplant, so some T cells may come from the graft donor.

This rearrangement joins TRBV6-4 to TRBJ2-3; the match to TRBD2 covers 9 bases. The CDR3 spans 15 residues. Per the germline V gene, CDR1 is MRHNA and CDR2 is SNTAGT. The ends lost 4 bases at V and 1 base at J; junction bases unmatched: 3. The CDR3 sequence is CASSAVAGGTDTQYF. As DNA, the CDR3 is TGTGCCAGCAGTGCAGTAGCGGGAGGCACAGATACGCAGTATTTT.

The chain links TRBV6-5 to TRBJ1-1, with D unclear. The germline V gene encodes CDR1 MNHEY and CDR2 SVGAGI. Trimming pared 2 bases from V and 1 base from J, leaving 11 bases between. The CDR3 covers 15 residues. The CDR3 sequence: CASSYAGLTNTEAFF. DNA of the CDR3: TGTGCCAGCAGTTACGCAGGTCTTACGAACACTGAAGCTTTCTTT.

This clone was detected only a few times. CDR3 sequence (DNA): TGTGCCTGGAGCCTATCCCTCCTTTCACCCTATGGCTACACCTTC. Its protein product is CAWSLSLLSPYGYTF. The chain links TRBV30 to TRBJ1-2, with D hard to call. Trimming cost V 3 bases and J 4 bases, with 18 bases left between them. Per the germline V gene, CDR1 is GTSNPN and CDR2 is SVGIG (reference sequence). The CDR3 totals 15 residues.

The chain has TRBV30 and TRBJ1-6; D is possibly TRBD1 (6 bases). Germline V gene data show CDR1 as GTSNPN and CDR2 as SVGIG (reference sequence). The length of the CDR3 is 14 residues. Trimming removed 1 base at V and 10 bases at J, with 14 bases between. Here the CDR3 reads CAWSAGRGGSPLHF. The CDR3 coding sequence is TGTGCCTGGAGTGCTGGCAGGGGTGGATCACCCCTCCACTTT.

This clone was seen once. J is TRBJ2-2 and V is TRBV5-6, with D hard to call. This CDR3 is 15 amino acids long. The germline V gene has CDR1 SGHDT and CDR2 YYEEEE. V lost 4 bases to trimming and J lost 5 bases, with 15 bases between them. The CDR3 DNA reads TGTGCCAGCAGCCCGAACAGACTGGGGACCGGGGAGCTGTTTTTT. This encodes CASSPNRLGTGELFF. The full variable domain, its missing parts supplied by reference TRBV5-6 and TRBJ2-2, is DAGVTQSPTHLIKTRGQQVTLRCSPKSGHDTVSWYQQALGQGPQFIFQYYEEEERQRGNFPDRFSGHQFPNYSSELNVNALLLGDSALYLCASSPNRLGTGELFFGEGSRLTVL.

The V and J genes are TRBV6-1 and TRBJ2-1; 7 bases agree with TRBD1. V lost 3 bases and J lost 2; bases outside the gene matches: 7. Germline V gene data show CDR1 as MNHNS and CDR2 as SASEGT. The CDR3 covers 16 residues. The CDR3 here is CASSEEGGGPYNEQFF. The CDR3 bases are TGTGCCAGCAGTGAGGAAGGGGGCGGCCCCTACAATGAGCAGTTCTTC.

The chain uses TRBV25-1 and TRBJ2-7; 7 bases are a match to TRBD2. The CDR3 contains 14 residues. With V trimmed by 4 bases and J by 9 bases, 12 bases remained unmatched. Germline CDR1 reads MGHDK; CDR2 reads SYGVNS. The CDR3 region has the DNA TGTGCCAGCAGTGTTGGCGGGAGTAATCCGATGCAGTACTTC. Protein sequence: CASSVGGSNPMQYF.

The gene calls are TRBV7-8 and TRBJ1-2; D gene ambiguous. Germline CDR1 reads SGHVS; CDR2 reads FQNEAQ. This CDR3 is 13 amino acids long. The V and J ends lost 6 bases and 8 bases respectively, with 16 bases between them. Here the CDR3 DNA reads TGTGCCAGCAGATCAAACGGGGTTGAAGGCTACACCTTC. This codes for CASRSNGVEGYTF.

The chain uses TRBV6-5 and TRBJ2-7, with a tentative D call TRBD1 (6 bases). CDR1 and CDR2 (germline): MNHEY, SVGAGI. The CDR3 totals 14 residues. V was clipped by 4 bases and J by 3 bases, with 13 bases between them. Written as DNA, the CDR3 is TGTGCCAGCAGTTCTGAGACAGGACTCTACGAGCAGTACTTC. It codes for CASSSETGLYEQYF.

The CDR3: CASSPGTASGNTIYF. Written as DNA, the CDR3 is TGTGCCAGCAGCCCAGGGACAGCCTCTGGAAACACCATATATTTT. This sequence joins TRBV7-2 and TRBJ1-3; 7 bases are shared with TRBD1. With 5 bases clipped from V and 0 bases from J, the junction kept 4 bases outside the gene matches. CDR3 length equals 15 residues. From germline, CDR1 is SGHTA and CDR2 FQGNSA.

The chain couples TRBV6-5 to TRBJ1-1; D remains unclear. CDR3 length: 13 amino acids. The germline V gene encodes CDR1 MNHEY and CDR2 SVGAGI. V was clipped by 5 bases and J by 3 bases, with 10 bases between them. CDR3 loop: CASSGYEYTEAFF. The CDR3 DNA reads as TGTGCCAGCAGTGGATACGAGTACACTGAAGCTTTCTTT.

The V gene is TRBV9, the J gene TRBJ1-1; D is unresolved. CDR3 length: 13 amino acids. The germline V and J ends were trimmed by 1 base and 5 bases, with 9 bases remaining between them. Per germline, CDR1 SGDLS and CDR2 YYNGEE. CDR3 loop: CASSVLKGTEAFF. The CDR3 DNA is TGTGCCAGCAGCGTACTCAAGGGTACTGAAGCTTTCTTT.

This clone has just a few counts. The V call is TRBV9, the J call TRBJ1-5; D unresolved. The CDR3 runs to 12 residues. Trimming left V 1 base short and J 5 bases short, with 4 bases between. Germline V CDR1 and CDR2: SGDLS, YYNGEE. CDR3: CASSVKDQPQHF. The CDR3 nucleotides read TGTGCCAGCAGCGTAAAGGATCAGCCCCAGCATTTT.

CDR3 coding DNA: TGTGCCAGCAGCTTAGGCCCGCCCTCCTACAATGAGCAGTTCTTC. Translated: CASSLGPPSYNEQFF. The rearrangement joins TRBV11-2 to TRBJ2-1; no definite D call. The CDR3 runs 15 residues. Germline V gene data show CDR1 as SGHAT and CDR2 as FQNNGV. Trimming removed 1 base from V and 0 bases from J, with 7 bases in between.

This chain joins TRBV9 and TRBJ2-7; D is possibly TRBD1 (6 bases). Germline V lookup: CDR1 SGDLS, CDR2 YYNGEE. Trimming cost V 3 bases and J 5 bases, with 12 bases left between them. The CDR3 is 13 amino acids. CDR3 DNA: TGTGCCAGCAGCGCTGGACAGAAGGACGAGCAGTACTTC. Encoded protein: CASSAGQKDEQYF.

V is TRBV7-3 and J is TRBJ2-6; no firm D call. There are 15 residues in the CDR3. Germline CDR1 reads SGHTA; CDR2 reads FQGTGA. Trimming pared 0 bases from V and 0 bases from J, leaving 3 bases between. CDR3 amino acids: CASSLTSSGANVLTF. DNA for the CDR3: TGTGCCAGCAGCTTAACCAGCTCTGGGGCCAACGTCCTGACTTTC.

The gene calls are TRBV19 and TRBJ2-5; D unclear. The germline CDR1 and CDR2 sequences are LNHDA and SQIVND (reference sequence). The CDR3 contains 16 residues. Trimming took 4 bases from V and 2 from J, leaving 17 bases between them. CDR3: CASSTAKPRIQETQYF. The CDR3 nucleotides are TGTGCCAGTAGTACCGCAAAACCTAGGATACAAGAGACCCAGTACTTC.